The text below deals with one T cell receptor beta chain. This entry belongs to a study of cytomegalovirus exposure and HLA in healthy donors. The CDR3 spans 14 residues. V gave up 1 base and J gave up 9 bases, with 15 bases separating them. Germline V CDR1 and CDR2: SEHNR, FQNEAQ (reference sequence). Primers for the PCR totalled 60 Vbeta and 13 Jbeta. As originally analysed: Unique TCR beta chains totaled some 80 million in a later count, with around 11 million of them shared. Repertoires were generated with immunoSEQ multiplex PCR, while TCRdb's copy carries only in-frame clones and drops some. V and J calls and clone size are copied from that table; D and trimming were computed from the DNA. The sample holds around 120,000 clones, 80% seen once.

Sequencing was performed on PBMCs. The rearrangement links TRBV7-9 to TRBJ1-1; D perhaps matches TRBD1 (6 bases). The TCR originated in a female donor in good health and CMV-seropositive. DNA of the CDR3: TGTGCCAGCAGCTTAGGCCTCGCGTGGGGGCAAGCTTTCTTT. Translated, it gives CASSLGLAWGQAFF. Drawing the rest from reference TRBV7-9 and TRBJ1-1, the complete variable domain is DTGVSQNPRHKITKRGQNVTFRCDPISEHNRLYWYRQTLGQGPEFLTYFQNEAQLEKSRLLSDRFSAERPKGSFSTLEIQRTEQGDSAMYLCASSLGLAWGQAFFGQGTRLTVV.